This T cell receptor delta chain was sequenced in a study of gamma-delta T cells after stem cell transplantation. With 3 bases clipped from V and 2 bases from J, the junction kept 24 bases outside the gene matches. The CDR3 has 20 residues. Germline assignment: CDR1 TVYSNPD and CDR2 GDNSRS (reference sequence). TCRdb re-called clones from the RT-PCR reads via CATT. Among roughly 1,500 delta-chain clones listed, about 15% were seen once. Sequencing was carried out using gamma-delta T cells. The sequence derives from a human donor. It is not recorded whose cells these are; they may come from a transplant donor. The rearrangement uses TRDV3 and TRDJ1; 10 bases map to TRDD3. The CDR3 sequence: CAFQQPLMLQMGDTTDKLIF. In nucleotides, the CDR3 is TGTGCCTTCCAGCAGCCCCTAATGTTGCAAATGGGGGATACAACCGATAAACTCATCTTT. The variable domain in full, with the rest retrieved from reference TRDV3 and TRDJ1, is CDKVTQSSPDQTVASGSEVVLLCTYDTVYSNPDLFWYRIRPDYSFQFVFYGDNSRSEGADFTQGRFSVKHILTQKAFHLVISPVRTEDSATYYCAFQQPLMLQMGDTTDKLIFGKGTRVTVEP.